These 29 T cell receptor beta chains were all obtained from the same sample, sequenced in a study of radiation and T cells in renal cell carcinoma. This sample's time point: baseline pretreatment blood. The treatment: 15 Gy SBRT to primary tumor, nephrectomy 4 weeks later. Sequencing used immunoSEQ multiplex PCR; TCRdb keeps in-frame clones, though not all of them. The sample includes some 100,000 clones, roughly four fifths of them seen just once. Sequences were derived from blood, sampled from a patient whose treatment included radiotherapy and nephrectomy. Receptors were obtained from a man in his 60s with renal cell carcinoma.

The rearrangement links TRBV27 to TRBJ2-1, with 15 bases aligning to TRBD2. The V segment lost 2 bases and the J segment 2 bases; nucleotides outside the gene matches: 1. This CDR3 comprises 17 residues. The V gene's germline CDR1 is MNHEY and CDR2 SMNVEV (reference sequence). CDR3: CASSLGTSGRPYNEQFF. The DNA for the CDR3 is TGTGCCAGCAGTTTAGGGACTAGCGGGAGGCCCTACAATGAGCAGTTCTTC.

This clone has more than one count but fewer than ten. V is TRBV10-3 and J is TRBJ2-1; D is ambiguous. The CDR3 loop spans 13 amino acids. Trimming stripped 3 bases from V and 8 bases from J, with 11 bases between. CDR1 and CDR2 from the germline V gene are ENHRY and SYGVKD. CDR3 DNA sequence: TGTGCCATCAGTGACCCCCCATCCCATGAGCAGTTCTTC. It yields the protein CAISDPPSHEQFF.

J is TRBJ2-1 and V is TRBV4-3; no clear D gene. This CDR3 is built from 14 residues. Germline V gene sequence: CDR1 LGHNA, CDR2 YSLEER. Trimming left V 3 bases short and J 10 bases short, with 16 bases between. Written as DNA, the CDR3 is TGCGCCAGCAGCCAGACTTCCCACGCGAACGAGCAGTTCTTC. Protein product: CASSQTSHANEQFF.

This chain connects TRBV9 to TRBJ1-2; D is possibly TRBD1 (6 bases). There are 20 residues in the CDR3. The germline V gene encodes CDR1 SGDLS and CDR2 YYNGEE. V lost 5 bases and J lost 0, with 29 bases in between. The CDR3 here is CASSGLRVRQEPTSNYGYTF. The CDR3 bases are TGTGCCAGCAGTGGCCTACGTGTGAGACAGGAACCTACCTCTAACTATGGCTACACCTTC.

This clone showed up just a few times. The chain carries TRBV4-3 and TRBJ1-1, with TRBD1 matching over 10 bases. V lost 0 bases and J lost 2; bases outside the gene matches: 6. The CDR3 covers 17 residues. Germline V gives CDR1 LGHNA, CDR2 YSLEER. The CDR3 DNA reads TGCGCCAGCAGCCAAGATCGTCCGACAGGGGGCAACACTGAAGCTTTCTTT. Translating it yields CASSQDRPTGGNTEAFF.

The chain joins TRBV10-1 to TRBJ2-2, with TRBD1 identical over 8 bases. Germline V gives CDR1 WNHNN, CDR2 SYGVQD (reference sequence). This CDR3 region has 15 residues. The V gene end was trimmed by 5 bases and the J gene end by 2 bases; junction bases not matched to a gene: 4. CDR3 loop: CASSPTGANTGELFF. The CDR3 bases are TGCGCCAGCAGTCCGACAGGGGCTAACACCGGGGAGCTGTTTTTT.

The chain links TRBV19 to TRBJ2-7, with 8 bases lining up with TRBD2. Germline V lookup: CDR1 LNHDA, CDR2 SQIVND (reference sequence). The CDR3 has 15 amino acids. V lost 6 bases, J lost 6 bases, and 13 bases stayed unmatched. CDR3 coding DNA: TGTGCCAGTAGCGCTCACGCCGGGACTAGTATCGAGCAGTACTTC. Its protein product is CASSAHAGTSIEQYF.

The J gene is TRBJ1-2, the V gene TRBV4-3, with D unresolved. Germline V gene sequence: CDR1 LGHNA, CDR2 YSLEER. CDR3 size: 16 residues. Trimming pared 1 base from V and 5 bases from J, leaving 17 bases between. The CDR3 DNA reads TGCGCCAGCAGCCAAGGCGACCCGAACCCACGTTATGGCTACACCTTC. Amino acids: CASSQGDPNPRYGYTF.

The rearrangement links TRBV11-3 to TRBJ2-2, with 10 bases matching TRBD1. Germline V gives CDR1 SGHNT, CDR2 YENEEA. This CDR3 is 19 amino acids long. After removal of 5 bases from V and 0 bases from J, the junction contained 12 bases not matched to a gene. The CDR3 here is CASSTGQTGGYANTGELFF. CDR3 sequence (DNA): TGTGCCAGCAGCACCGGCCAGACAGGGGGCTACGCGAACACCGGGGAGCTGTTTTTT.

The V and J genes are TRBV9 and TRBJ2-2; tentative D call: TRBD2 (6 bases). There are 15 residues in the CDR3. Germline V lookup: CDR1 SGDLS, CDR2 YYNGEE. V lost 5 bases and J lost 3, with 14 bases in between. In nucleotides, the CDR3 is TGTGCCAGCAGGTTGTCGTGGGGGGACACCGGGGAGCTGTTTTTT. Its translation: CASRLSWGDTGELFF.

The chain joins TRBV5-1 to TRBJ1-1, with a tentative D call TRBD1 (5 bases). The CDR3 contains 14 residues. The germline CDR1 and CDR2 sequences are SGHRS and YFSETQ. With 4 bases removed from V and 0 bases from J, the gap between germline ends came to 10 bases. The CDR3 region is CASSQDTMNTEAFF. The CDR3 nucleotides read TGCGCCAGCAGCCAGGACACAATGAACACTGAAGCTTTCTTT. The entire variable domain, with the rest obtained from reference TRBV5-1 and TRBJ1-1, is as follows: KAGVTQTPRYLIKTRGQQVTLSCSPISGHRSVSWYQQTPGQGLQFLFEYFSETQRNKGNFPGRFSGRQFSNSRSEMNVSTLELGDSALYLCASSQDTMNTEAFFGQGTRLTVV.

The rearrangement uses TRBV28 and TRBJ2-7; 9 positions agree with TRBD2. Trimming cost V 7 bases and J 2 bases; bases outside gene matches: 9. There are 15 residues in the CDR3. Germline values: CDR1 MDHEN, CDR2 SYDVKM. CDR3 DNA: TGTGCCAGCAACCCGACTAGCGGTATGGCCTACGAGCAGTACTTC. This codes for CASNPTSGMAYEQYF.

The chain employs TRBV20-1 and TRBJ2-7; the D gene is possibly TRBD2 (5 bases). This CDR3 has 11 amino acids. V lost 1 base to trimming and J lost 7 bases, with 8 bases between them. Germline V gene sequence: CDR1 DFQATT, CDR2 SNEGSKA (reference sequence). The CDR3 sequence is CSARGGFEQYF. In DNA form, the CDR3 reads TGCAGTGCTAGAGGAGGGTTTGAGCAGTACTTC.

This chain connects TRBV15 to TRBJ1-2; D is unclear. From germline, CDR1 is LNHNV and CDR2 YYDKDF (reference sequence). Between the trimmed V and J ends, which lost 0 bases and 6 bases, there was a span of 8 bases. This CDR3 is 13 amino acids long. CDR3 protein: CATSRDYSNGYTF. The CDR3 nucleotides are TGTGCCACCAGCAGAGATTACTCGAATGGCTACACCTTC. The full variable domain, with the rest looked up from reference TRBV15 and TRBJ1-2, is DAMVIQNPRYQVTQFGKPVTLSCSQTLNHNVMYWYQQKSSQAPKLLFHYYDKDFNNEADTPDNFQSRRPNTSFCFLDIRSPGLGDTAMYLCATSRDYSNGYTFGSGTRLTVV.

V and J are TRBV7-8 and TRBJ2-3; D ambiguous. The CDR3 loop spans 14 amino acids. CDR1 is SGHVS, CDR2 FQNEAQ, per germline. The V and J ends lost 1 base and 0 bases respectively, with 5 bases between them. The DNA for the CDR3 is TGTGCCAGCAGCTTAGGGGCCAGCACAGATACGCAGTATTTT. Its protein product is CASSLGASTDTQYF.

V is TRBV2 and J is TRBJ2-6; no clear D gene. The V end was cut by 0 bases, the J end by 1 base, with 4 bases between. Germline V gives CDR1 SNHLY, CDR2 FYNNEI. The CDR3 has 15 residues. DNA of the CDR3: TGTGCCAGCAGTGAAGCAGGATCTGGGGCCAACGTCCTGACTTTC. Translated, it gives CASSEAGSGANVLTF. The variable domain in full, completed from reference TRBV2 and TRBJ2-6, reads EPEVTQTPSHQVTQMGQEVILRCVPISNHLYFYWYRQILGQKVEFLVSFYNNEISEKSEIFDDQFSVERPDGSNFTLKIRSTKLEDSAMYFCASSEAGSGANVLTFGAGSRLTVL.

This clone was counted only a few times. This sequence joins TRBV10-3 and TRBJ2-7, with 7 bases fitting TRBD2. V trimming: 3 bases; J trimming: 4 bases; junction bases outside the gene matches: 9. This CDR3 spans 15 amino acids. Per the germline V gene, CDR1 is ENHRY and CDR2 is SYGVKD. The CDR3 reads CAISDSIRGGYEQYF. As DNA, the CDR3 is TGTGCCATCAGTGATTCGATTAGGGGAGGGTACGAGCAGTACTTC.

The rearrangement joins TRBV7-8 to TRBJ2-7, with unresolved D. The CDR3 sequence is 13 residues long. The V and J ends lost 3 bases and 9 bases respectively, with 15 bases between them. CDR1 is SGHVS, CDR2 FQNEAQ, per germline. The CDR3 protein is CASSFLGLALQYF. The CDR3 DNA is TGTGCCAGCAGCTTCTTGGGCTTAGCCTTGCAGTACTTC. The variable domain in full, with the rest retrieved from reference TRBV7-8 and TRBJ2-7, is GAGVSQSPRYKVAKRGQDVALRCDPISGHVSLFWYQQALGQGPEFLTYFQNEAQLDKSGLPSDRFFAERPEGSVSTLKIQRTQQEDSAVYLCASSFLGLALQYFGPGTRLTVT.

The rearrangement links TRBV6-5 to TRBJ2-7, with a tentative D call TRBD1 (8 bases). Trimming cost V 4 bases and J 3 bases, with 16 bases left between them. This CDR3 is built from 15 residues. Germline V gene lookup returns CDR1 MNHEY and CDR2 SVGAGI. The CDR3 spells CASSSWTGRDYEQYF. CDR3 in DNA: TGTGCCAGCAGTTCCTGGACAGGGAGGGACTACGAGCAGTACTTC.

This clone was found once. Relative to the germline gene, one junction end is altered; a read error may explain this. The rearrangement links TRBV4-3 to TRBJ2-3, with 8 bases fitting TRBD1. Per the germline V gene, CDR1 is LGHNA and CDR2 is YSLEER. The CDR3 length is 13 residues. DNA of the CDR3: TGCGCCAGCAGCCAAGATCGGGCAGGGGGCGAATTTTTT. As protein: CASSQDRAGGEFF.

The chain carries TRBV5-6 and TRBJ2-6; D gene unclear. Germline CDR1 is SGHDT and CDR2 is YYEEEE. Trimming stripped 3 bases from V and 4 bases from J, with 11 bases between. CDR3 length: 15 amino acids. The CDR3 DNA is TGTGCCAGCAGCTACAAGGATGCAGGGGCCAACGTCCTGACTTTC. Its protein is CASSYKDAGANVLTF.

This clone was detected a few times. The genes are TRBV5-1 and TRBJ2-5, with 9 bases that match TRBD1. The CDR3 runs 16 residues. The V gene end was trimmed by 5 bases and the J gene end by 5 bases; junction bases not matched to a gene: 13. Germline CDR1 SGHRS, CDR2 YFSETQ. CDR3 coding DNA: TGCGCCAGCAGTGGGACAGGGACGGTTAATTTGGAGACCCAGTACTTC. This gives the protein CASSGTGTVNLETQYF. Full variable domain (remainder filled in from reference TRBV5-1 and TRBJ2-5): KAGVTQTPRYLIKTRGQQVTLSCSPISGHRSVSWYQQTPGQGLQFLFEYFSETQRNKGNFPGRFSGRQFSNSRSEMNVSTLELGDSALYLCASSGTGTVNLETQYFGPGTRLLVL.

The chain links TRBV5-1 to TRBJ2-5, with 8 bases matching TRBD2. Germline-derived CDR1 and CDR2 are SGHRS and YFSETQ. The CDR3 is 15 residues long. With V trimmed by 4 bases and J by 3 bases, 8 bases remained unmatched. The CDR3 coding sequence is TGCGCCAGCAGCCCCCACCCGGGACTAGAAGAGACCCAGTACTTC. This gives the protein CASSPHPGLEETQYF.

CDR3 DNA: TGCGCCAGCTCCGACAGCTCCGAGACCCAGTACTTC. Translated: CASSDSSETQYF. The chain uses TRBV10-2 and TRBJ2-5; possibly TRBD1 for D (5 bases). This CDR3 is built from 12 residues. In germline, CDR1 is WSHSY, CDR2 SAAADI. Trimming shortened V by 8 bases and J by 5 bases, and 12 bases separated the two germline ends.

This chain links TRBV15 with TRBJ2-2; D might be TRBD2 (5 bases). Deletions cut 2 bases from V and 1 base from J, with 17 bases between. The CDR3 consists of 18 residues. CDR1 is LNHNV and CDR2 is YYDKDF in the germline V gene (reference sequence). In nucleotides, the CDR3 is TGTGCCACCAGCAGACCGGGGAGCGGTAGAGTGAACACCGGGGAGCTGTTTTTT. Protein: CATSRPGSGRVNTGELFF.

The V call is TRBV30, the J call TRBJ1-4; D call uncertain. Trimming cost V 5 bases and J 4 bases, with 14 bases left between them. The CDR3 consists of 14 residues. CDR1 is GTSNPN, CDR2 SVGIG, per germline (reference sequence). DNA for the CDR3: TGTGCCTGGGCTGCAGGTCCCATTAATGAAAAACTGTTTTTT. It codes for CAWAAGPINEKLFF. Using reference TRBV30 and TRBJ1-4 for the parts outside the CDR3, the full variable domain is SQTIHQWPATLVQPVGSPLSLECTVEGTSNPNLYWYRQAAGRGLQLLFYSVGIGQISSEVPQNLSASRPQDRQFILSSKKLLLSDSGFYLCAWAAGPINEKLFFGSGTQLSVL.

This chain joins TRBV27 and TRBJ2-1; TRBD1 aligns across 10 bases. Germline CDR1 reads MNHEY; CDR2 reads SMNVEV (reference sequence). With V trimmed by 2 bases and J by 15 bases, 13 bases remained unmatched. The CDR3 contains 15 residues. CDR3 residues: CASSLRGTGDSGWFF. The CDR3 region has the DNA TGTGCCAGCAGTTTAAGGGGGACAGGGGACAGCGGGTGGTTCTTC.

The rearrangement uses TRBV19 and TRBJ1-1; D is unclear. V was shortened by 7 bases and J by 1 base, with 4 bases between the two germline ends. CDR3 length: 11 amino acids. CDR1 LNHDA and CDR2 SQIVND come from the germline V gene (reference sequence). The CDR3 protein is CASKKNTEAFF. The CDR3 DNA follows: TGTGCCAGTAAGAAGAACACTGAAGCTTTCTTT.

This clone came up once. The chain joins TRBV5-4 to TRBJ2-7, with 7 nucleotides matching TRBD1. J gave up 6 bases and V 4 bases, and 7 bases lay outside the gene matches. The germline V gene encodes CDR1 SGHNT and CDR2 YYREEE (reference sequence). The CDR3 runs to 13 residues. CDR3 loop: CASSRDRAVEQYF. The CDR3 nucleotides read TGTGCCAGCAGCCGTGACAGGGCCGTCGAGCAGTACTTC. The full variable domain, rest sourced from reference TRBV5-4 and TRBJ2-7, is ETGVTQSPTHLIKTRGQQVTLRCSSQSGHNTVSWYQQALGQGPQFIFQYYREEENGRGNFPPRFSGLQFPNYSSELNVNALELDDSALYLCASSRDRAVEQYFGPGTRLTVT.